The 11 T cell receptor beta chains reported below all come from one sample, sequenced in a study of blood T cell repertoires in COVID-19. The table came from immunoSEQ multiplex PCR; TCRdb's copy has only in-frame clones and leaves some out. The sample yields fewer than 85,000 clones, about 74% seen once. Sequencing was performed on peripheral blood. The receptor source for this set is a human donor with acute or convalescent COVID-19. The donor label of this sample is uncertain.

This chain joins TRBV29-1 and TRBJ1-2, with 12 bases identical to TRBD1. Germline V gene sequence: CDR1 SQVTM, CDR2 ANQGSEA. V shed 7 bases and J 5 bases; nucleotides not matched to a gene: 14. The CDR3 is 16 amino acids. Here the CDR3 reads CSAFTGTGGAYYGYTF. The CDR3, as DNA: TGCAGCGCCTTTACCGGGACAGGGGGCGCGTATTATGGCTACACCTTC.

This chain connects TRBV6-5 to TRBJ2-7; no firm D call. The CDR3 runs 13 residues. Germline loops: CDR1 MNHEY, CDR2 SVGAGI. The V gene lost 5 bases and the J gene lost 7 bases, with 15 bases spanning the gap. The CDR3 loop is CASSRNSLEEQYF. The CDR3 DNA is TGTGCCAGCAGTCGCAACTCGCTCGAGGAGCAGTACTTC.

CDR3 DNA: TGTGCCAGCAGTTTCGGAGCGGCTACCACCGGGGAGCTGTTTTTT. Encoded protein: CASSFGAATTGELFF. This chain links TRBV27 with TRBJ2-2; perhaps TRBD2 as D (5 bases). CDR1 and CDR2 (germline): MNHEY, SMNVEV (reference sequence). The CDR3 loop spans 15 amino acids. Trimming pared 3 bases from V and 4 bases from J, leaving 12 bases between.

The chain is built from TRBV5-4 and TRBJ2-7; 9 nucleotides align to TRBD1. The ends lost 3 bases at V and 2 bases at J; junction bases unmatched: 0. Germline V gives CDR1 SGHNT, CDR2 YYREEE (reference sequence). This CDR3 is 13 amino acids long. In DNA, the CDR3 is TGTGCCAGCAGCTGGGACAGGGCCTACGAGCAGTACTTC. Translation gives CASSWDRAYEQYF. The full variable domain, in which reference TRBV5-4 and TRBJ2-7 provide the parts outside the CDR3, is ETGVTQSPTHLIKTRGQQVTLRCSSQSGHNTVSWYQQALGQGPQFIFQYYREEENGRGNFPPRFSGLQFPNYSSELNVNALELDDSALYLCASSWDRAYEQYFGPGTRLTVT.

The chain carries TRBV9 and TRBJ2-2; 9 bases fit TRBD2. Germline CDR1 is SGDLS and CDR2 is YYNGEE. The V gene end was trimmed by 3 bases and the J gene end by 3 bases; junction bases not matched to a gene: 0. CDR3 size: 14 residues. In DNA form, the CDR3 reads TGTGCCAGCAGCGGGACTAGCGACACCGGGGAGCTGTTTTTT. Translation: CASSGTSDTGELFF.

The table lists this clone with a count of one. The chain joins TRBV19 to TRBJ1-5, with D possibly being TRBD1 (5 bases). The germline V gene encodes CDR1 LNHDA and CDR2 SQIVND (reference sequence). The CDR3 spans 15 residues. V lost 6 bases and J lost 4, with 16 bases in between. The CDR3 region has the DNA TGTGCCAGTAGCACCAGACAGTTTAATAATCAGCCCCAGCATTTT. As protein: CASSTRQFNNQPQHF.

The CDR3 DNA reads TGCGCCAGCAGACTCGGGACAGGGACTACCTACGAGCAGTACTTC. Its translation is CASRLGTGTTYEQYF. The chain carries TRBV5-1 and TRBJ2-7; TRBD1 aligns across 9 bases. J lost 2 bases, V lost 5 bases, and 8 bases had no gene match. This CDR3 has 15 residues. Germline lookup yields CDR1 SGHRS and CDR2 YFSETQ.

This clone was seen more than once but under ten times. The chain links TRBV28 to TRBJ1-6; weak D call: TRBD1 (5 bases). V lost 7 bases, J lost 7 bases, and 17 bases lay in between. Germline V gene data show CDR1 as MDHEN and CDR2 as SYDVKM. The CDR3 is made up of 15 amino acids. CDR3 amino acids: CASTLSAGGNSPLHF. CDR3 nucleotides: TGTGCCAGCACCCTAAGTGCTGGGGGGAATTCACCCCTCCACTTT. The entire variable domain, with the rest obtained from reference TRBV28 and TRBJ1-6, is as follows: DVKVTQSSRYLVKRTGEKVFLECVQDMDHENMFWYRQDPGLGLRLIYFSYDVKMKEKGDIPEGYSVSREKKERFSLILESASTNQTSMYLCASTLSAGGNSPLHFGNGTRLTVT.

This chain joins TRBV7-2 and TRBJ2-1, with a possible D match to TRBD2 (5 bases). Trimming took off 8 bases at V and 7 bases at J, with 15 bases between the two ends. There are 13 residues in the CDR3. The germline V gene encodes CDR1 SGHTA and CDR2 FQGNSA. The CDR3 DNA sequence: TGTGCCAGCTCTAGCTCTCGGTCTAATGAGCAGTTCTTC. This gives the protein CASSSSRSNEQFF.

The chain carries TRBV6-5 and TRBJ2-3; D uncertain. CDR1 is MNHEY and CDR2 is SVGAGI in the germline V gene. V lost 5 bases, J lost 2 bases, and 8 bases lay in between. The CDR3 is made up of 13 amino acids. CDR3 sequence (DNA): TGTGCCAGCAGTCCTACTCTCACAGATACGCAGTATTTT. Translation gives CASSPTLTDTQYF.

The chain carries TRBV15 and TRBJ1-4; no reliable D call. The V gene's germline CDR1 is LNHNV and CDR2 YYDKDF (reference sequence). The CDR3 runs to 15 residues. V was trimmed by 3 bases and J by 8 bases, leaving 16 bases between them. The CDR3 here is CATSRPRGGNEKLFF. CDR3 coding DNA: TGTGCCACCAGCAGGCCCCGCGGAGGGAACGAAAAACTGTTTTTT.